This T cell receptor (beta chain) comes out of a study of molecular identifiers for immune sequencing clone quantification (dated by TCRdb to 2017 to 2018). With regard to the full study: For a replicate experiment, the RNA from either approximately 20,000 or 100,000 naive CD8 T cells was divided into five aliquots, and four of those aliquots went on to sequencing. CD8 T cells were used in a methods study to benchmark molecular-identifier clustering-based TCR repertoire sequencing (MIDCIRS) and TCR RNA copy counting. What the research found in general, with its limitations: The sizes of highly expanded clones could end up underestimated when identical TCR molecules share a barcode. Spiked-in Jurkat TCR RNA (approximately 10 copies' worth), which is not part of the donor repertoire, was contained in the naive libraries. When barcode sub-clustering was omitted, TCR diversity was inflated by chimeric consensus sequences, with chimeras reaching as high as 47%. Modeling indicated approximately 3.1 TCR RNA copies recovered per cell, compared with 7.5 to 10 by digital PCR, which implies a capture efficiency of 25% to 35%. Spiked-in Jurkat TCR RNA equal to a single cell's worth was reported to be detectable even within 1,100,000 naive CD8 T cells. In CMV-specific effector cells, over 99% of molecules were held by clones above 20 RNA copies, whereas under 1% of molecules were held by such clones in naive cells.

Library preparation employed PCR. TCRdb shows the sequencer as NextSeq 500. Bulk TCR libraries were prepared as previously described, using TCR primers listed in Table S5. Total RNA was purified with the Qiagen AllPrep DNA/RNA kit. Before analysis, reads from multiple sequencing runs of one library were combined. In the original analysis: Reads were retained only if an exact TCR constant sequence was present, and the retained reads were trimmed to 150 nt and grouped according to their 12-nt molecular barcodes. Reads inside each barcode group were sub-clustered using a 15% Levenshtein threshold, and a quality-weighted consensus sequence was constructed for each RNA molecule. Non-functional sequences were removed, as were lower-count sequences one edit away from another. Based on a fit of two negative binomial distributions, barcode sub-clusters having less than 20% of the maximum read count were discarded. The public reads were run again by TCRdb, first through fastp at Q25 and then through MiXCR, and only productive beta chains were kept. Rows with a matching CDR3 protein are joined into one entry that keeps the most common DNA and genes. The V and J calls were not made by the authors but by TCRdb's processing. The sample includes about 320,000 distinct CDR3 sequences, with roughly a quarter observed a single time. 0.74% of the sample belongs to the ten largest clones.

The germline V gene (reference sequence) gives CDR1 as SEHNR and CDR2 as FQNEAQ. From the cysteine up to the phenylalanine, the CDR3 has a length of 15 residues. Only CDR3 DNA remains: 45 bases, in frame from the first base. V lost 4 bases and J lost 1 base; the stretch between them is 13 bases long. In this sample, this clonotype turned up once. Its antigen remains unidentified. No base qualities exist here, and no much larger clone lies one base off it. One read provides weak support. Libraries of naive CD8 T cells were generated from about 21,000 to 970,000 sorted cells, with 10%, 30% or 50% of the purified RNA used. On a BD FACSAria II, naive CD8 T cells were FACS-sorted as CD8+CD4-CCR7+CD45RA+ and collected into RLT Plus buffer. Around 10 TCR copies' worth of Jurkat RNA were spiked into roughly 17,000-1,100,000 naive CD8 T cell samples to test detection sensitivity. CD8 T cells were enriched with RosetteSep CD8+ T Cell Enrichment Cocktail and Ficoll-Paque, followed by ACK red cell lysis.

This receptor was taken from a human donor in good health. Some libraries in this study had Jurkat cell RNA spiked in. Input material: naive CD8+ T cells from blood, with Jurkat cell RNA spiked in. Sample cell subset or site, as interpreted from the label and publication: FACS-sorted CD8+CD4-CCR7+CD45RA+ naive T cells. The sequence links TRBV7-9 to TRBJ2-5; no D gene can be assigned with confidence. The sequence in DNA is TGTGCCAGCAGCTCCCCGTTGGGCGTCCAAGAGACCCAGTACTTC. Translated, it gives CASSSPLGVQETQYF.